These 24 T cell receptor beta chains were all obtained from the same sample, sequenced in a study of glioma-infiltrating T cells. Amplification of TCR alpha and beta CDR3 regions from RNA used iRepertoire nested multiplex PCR. MiXCR, run by TCRdb on the multiplex PCR reads, gives a single entry per CDR3 protein. The sample holds about 140,000 distinct CDR3 sequences, 30% to 40% seen once. The sample comprised glioma tissue, nonneoplastic brain tissue, or PBMCs (not recorded which). The receptors were gathered from a human donor with low-grade glioma or glioblastoma, undergoing nonglioma brain surgery, or in good health (not recorded which).

This clonotype was detected only a few times. The V gene is TRBV11-2, the J gene TRBJ1-1; tentatively, D is TRBD1 (6 bases). Germline CDR1 and CDR2: SGHAT and FQNNGV. V shed 4 bases and J shed 4 bases, with 13 bases lying between them. The CDR3 has 14 residues. CDR3 amino acids: CASSYGQRGTEAFF. The CDR3 nucleotides read TGTGCCAGCAGCTACGGACAGCGCGGCACTGAAGCTTTCTTT.

As concerns this clonotype: A single base separates this from a much larger clone, so it may be a read error. The V gene is TRBV12-3 or TRBV12-4, the J gene TRBJ2-3, with 11 positions matching TRBD2. This CDR3 region has 16 residues. CDR3 nucleotides: TGTGCCAACAGTTCCCGGACTAGCGGGAGCACAGATACGCAGTATTTT. It codes for CANSSRTSGSTDTQYF.

The chain has TRBV20-1 and TRBJ1-1; 9 bases agree with TRBD1. The CDR3 extends over 15 amino acids. Trimming cost V 3 bases and J 6 bases; bases outside gene matches: 11. Germline CDR1 reads DFQATT; CDR2 reads SNEGSKA (reference sequence). CDR3 residues: CSARDRDRVFAEAFF. The CDR3 DNA is TGCAGTGCTAGGGACCGGGACAGGGTATTTGCTGAAGCTTTCTTT.

This clonotype was recorded at least ten times. This rearrangement joins TRBV6-1 to TRBJ2-7; a weak D match, TRBD1 (5 bases). The CDR3 is 12 amino acids. The germline V gene has CDR1 MNHNS and CDR2 SASEGT. Trimming removed 6 bases at V and 3 bases at J, with 9 bases between. The CDR3 region is CASRQDSYEQYF. CDR3 nucleotide sequence: TGTGCCAGCAGACAAGACAGCTACGAGCAGTACTTC.

V usage is TRBV7-2 and J usage is TRBJ2-1; 8 bases match TRBD1. Germline loops: CDR1 SGHTA, CDR2 FQGNSA. This CDR3 has 15 amino acids. Trimming at V came to 5 bases and at J to 4 bases, leaving 7 bases not matched to a gene. The CDR3 DNA sequence: TGTGCCAGCAGCCCAGGGGGCGAAGTTTACAATGAGCAGTTCTTC. This encodes CASSPGGEVYNEQFF.

The chain recombines TRBV28 with TRBJ2-7; 8 nucleotides align to TRBD2. V dropped 7 bases and J dropped 4; count of bases not matched to a gene: 9. The CDR3 is made up of 14 amino acids. Germline-derived CDR1 and CDR2 are MDHEN and SYDVKM. In DNA form, the CDR3 reads TGTGCCAGCACTAGAACTAGCGGTCGGTACGAGCAGTACTTC. Amino acid sequence: CASTRTSGRYEQYF. Together with reference TRBV28 and TRBJ2-7, the CDR3 gives the full variable domain: DVKVTQSSRYLVKRTGEKVFLECVQDMDHENMFWYRQDPGLGLRLIYFSYDVKMKEKGDIPEGYSVSREKKERFSLILESASTNQTSMYLCASTRTSGRYEQYFGPGTRLTVT.

The rearrangement uses TRBV6-1 and TRBJ1-6, with D uncertain. Per the germline V gene, CDR1 is MNHNS and CDR2 is SASEGT. The V and J ends lost 7 bases and 4 bases respectively, with 8 bases between them. The CDR3 covers 13 residues. The CDR3 here is CASNLGYNSPLHF. In DNA, the CDR3 is TGTGCCAGCAATCTTGGGTATAATTCACCCCTCCACTTT.

A few counts support this clonotype. The chain has TRBV7-9 and TRBJ1-1; the match to TRBD1 covers 7 bases. The CDR3 runs to 14 residues. With 5 bases clipped from V and 4 bases from J, the junction kept 7 bases outside the gene matches. The germline CDR1 and CDR2 sequences are SEHNR and FQNEAQ (reference sequence). CDR3 DNA: TGTGCCAGCAGCCCTCAGGGGGAAGGCACTGAAGCTTTCTTT. The encoded protein is CASSPQGEGTEAFF.

This chain joins TRBV20-1 and TRBJ1-1; D might be TRBD1 (5 bases). CDR1 and CDR2 (germline): DFQATT, SNEGSKA (reference sequence). This CDR3 is 13 amino acids long. V gave up 6 bases and J gave up 3 bases, with 14 bases separating them. CDR3: CSASLSGYTEAFF. The CDR3 coding sequence is TGCAGTGCGAGCCTTTCAGGGTACACTGAAGCTTTCTTT.

CDR3 amino acids: CASSLMRGPSYEQYF. The CDR3 DNA reads as TGTGCCAGCAGCTTAATGCGGGGGCCCTCCTACGAGCAGTACTTC. The chain combines TRBV27 with TRBJ2-7, with D perhaps TRBD2 (7 bases). The germline CDR1 and CDR2 sequences are MNHEY and SMNVEV (reference sequence). The CDR3 runs 15 residues. The V and J ends lost 6 bases and 0 bases respectively, with 15 bases between them.

This clonotype was detected only a few times. V is TRBV15 and J is TRBJ1-6, with D maybe TRBD1 (6 bases). The CDR3 consists of 14 residues. Looked up from germline, CDR1 is LNHNV and CDR2 is YYDKDF (reference sequence). Deletions cut 2 bases from V and 7 bases from J, with 9 bases between. CDR3 sequence (DNA): TGTGCCACCAGCAGATGGAGGGGGAATTCACCCCTCCACTTT. Protein product: CATSRWRGNSPLHF.

This clonotype appeared many times. The J gene is TRBJ2-3, the V gene TRBV4-3; D may be TRBD1 (5 bases). This CDR3 contains 14 residues. V lost 0 bases to trimming and J lost 4 bases, with 8 bases between them. In germline, CDR1 is LGHNA, CDR2 YSLEER. CDR3 loop: CASSQDLRADTQYF. The CDR3 DNA follows: TGCGCCAGCAGCCAAGATCTCAGGGCAGATACGCAGTATTTT.

The chain links TRBV6-5 to TRBJ2-1; D uncertain. Trimming stripped 3 bases from V and 5 bases from J, with 8 bases between. The CDR3 consists of 13 residues. CDR1 MNHEY and CDR2 SVGAGI come from the germline V gene. CDR3 bases: TGTGCCAGCAGTTATGGTCTTCACAATGAGCAGTTCTTC. This gives the protein CASSYGLHNEQFF.

This clonotype came up once. As DNA, the CDR3 is TGTGCCAGCAGGCCTGACAGGGGGCGCATGAATGAGCAGTTCTTC. Protein: CASRPDRGRMNEQFF. The chain joins TRBV6-1 to TRBJ2-1, with 10 bases matching TRBD1. Germline CDR1 is MNHNS and CDR2 is SASEGT. The CDR3 has 15 residues. The trim removed 6 bases at V and 7 bases at J, leaving 9 bases unmatched.

The CDR3 coding sequence is TGTGCCACCAGTGATCGGTACGGGGCGGACGAGCAGTACTTC. The encoded protein is CATSDRYGADEQYF. The rearrangement uses TRBV24-1 and TRBJ2-7, with D perhaps assigned TRBD1 or TRBD2 (5 bases each). Germline lookup yields CDR1 KGHDR and CDR2 SFDVKD. V was pared by 3 bases and J by 5 bases, with 13 bases between. The CDR3 runs 14 residues.

The V gene is TRBV4-2, the J gene TRBJ2-3; 9 bases agree with TRBD1. Germline lookup yields CDR1 LGHNA and CDR2 YNFKEQ. J gave up 7 bases and V 5 bases, and 10 bases lay outside the gene matches. There are 15 residues in the CDR3. In DNA form, the CDR3 reads TGTGCCAGCAGCACCCCGGGACAGGGCTCTAATACGCAGTATTTT. It encodes CASSTPGQGSNTQYF.

V usage is TRBV27 and J usage is TRBJ2-2; 7 nucleotides align to TRBD1. Trimming at V came to 7 bases and at J to 1 base, leaving 9 bases not matched to a gene. This CDR3 has 16 amino acids. Germline V CDR1 and CDR2: MNHEY, SMNVEV (reference sequence). CDR3: CASTTPTGMNTGELFF. CDR3 coding DNA: TGTGCCAGCACGACTCCGACAGGGATGAACACCGGGGAGCTGTTTTTT.

V is TRBV18 and J is TRBJ1-1; 8 bases line up with TRBD1. Germline trimming cut 4 bases from V and 4 bases from J; bases unmatched to any gene: 11. This CDR3 has 16 residues. Germline V gene lookup returns CDR1 KGHSH and CDR2 LQKENI. CDR3 sequence (DNA): TGTGCCAGCTCACGTAGTCTCCAGGGGGCCGGCACTGAAGCTTTCTTT. It yields the protein CASSRSLQGAGTEAFF.

This clonotype has a handful of counts. This chain joins TRBV6-1 and TRBJ1-2; no firm D call. The germline V gene encodes CDR1 MNHNS and CDR2 SASEGT. The V end lost 6 bases, the J end lost 2 bases, and 10 bases lay between the germline ends. This CDR3 is 13 amino acids long. CDR3 residues: CASSLDTNYGYTF. The CDR3 coding sequence is TGTGCCAGCAGCTTAGACACCAACTATGGCTACACCTTC.

This clonotype appeared a few times. V is TRBV3-1 and J is TRBJ1-1, with D possibly TRBD1 on 5 matching bases. CDR3 length: 12 amino acids. V gave up 2 bases and J gave up 7 bases, with 8 bases separating them. Looked up from germline, CDR1 is LGHDT and CDR2 is YNNKEL (reference sequence). The CDR3 bases are TGTGCCAGCAGCCAACAGGGTCTTGAAGCTTTCTTT. It is translated as CASSQQGLEAFF.

J is TRBJ2-7 and V is TRBV27; tentatively, D is TRBD2 (7 bases). CDR3 length: 15 amino acids. Germline V gene lookup returns CDR1 MNHEY and CDR2 SMNVEV (reference sequence). The V end was cut by 6 bases, the J end by 3 bases, with 18 bases between. CDR3 residues: CASRPQGTIGYEQYF. CDR3 bases: TGTGCCAGCAGACCCCAGGGGACTATCGGCTACGAGCAGTACTTC.

The rearrangement links TRBV20-1 to TRBJ2-3, with D unresolved. This CDR3 region has 12 residues. Trimming left V 4 bases short and J 6 bases short, with 11 bases between. Germline CDR1 is DFQATT and CDR2 is SNEGSKA (reference sequence). The CDR3 here is CSAIRGGDTQYF. For the CDR3, the DNA is TGCAGTGCTATCCGAGGTGGTGATACGCAGTATTTT.

The chain recombines TRBV5-6 with TRBJ1-2; a possible D gene is TRBD1 (5 bases). Per germline, CDR1 SGHDT and CDR2 YYEEEE. This CDR3 comprises 13 residues. The CDR3 loop reads CASGAQALIGYTF. For the CDR3, the DNA is TGTGCGAGCGGGGCCCAGGCGTTAATAGGCTACACCTTC.

This clonotype appeared many times. The chain combines TRBV6-1 with TRBJ1-5, with D tentatively TRBD1 (6 bases). The V end lost 4 bases, the J end lost 0 bases, and 10 bases lay between the germline ends. Germline CDR1 and CDR2: MNHNS and SASEGT. CDR3 size: 15 residues. In DNA form, the CDR3 reads TGTGCCAGCAGTGGTCGGGACACTAGCAATCAGCCCCAGCATTTT. Its protein product is CASSGRDTSNQPQHF.